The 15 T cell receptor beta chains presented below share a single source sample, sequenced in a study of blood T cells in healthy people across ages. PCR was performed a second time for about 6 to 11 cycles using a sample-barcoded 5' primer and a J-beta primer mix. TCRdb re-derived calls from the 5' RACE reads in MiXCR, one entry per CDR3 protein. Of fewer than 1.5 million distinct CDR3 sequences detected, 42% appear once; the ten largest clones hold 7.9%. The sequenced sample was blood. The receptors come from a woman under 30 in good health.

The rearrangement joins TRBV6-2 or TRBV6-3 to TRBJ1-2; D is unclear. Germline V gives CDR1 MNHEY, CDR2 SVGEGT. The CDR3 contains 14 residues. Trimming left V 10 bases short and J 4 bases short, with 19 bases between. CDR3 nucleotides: TGTGCCACCATTCTCCATTCTGGTTCCTATGGCTACACCTTC. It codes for CATILHSGSYGYTF.

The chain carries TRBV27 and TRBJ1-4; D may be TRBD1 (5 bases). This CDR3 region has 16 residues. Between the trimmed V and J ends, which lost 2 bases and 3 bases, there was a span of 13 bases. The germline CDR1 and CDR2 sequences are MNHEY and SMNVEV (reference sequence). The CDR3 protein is CASSLMSLTANEKLFF. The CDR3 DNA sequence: TGTGCCAGCAGTTTAATGTCTCTGACAGCTAATGAAAAACTGTTTTTT.

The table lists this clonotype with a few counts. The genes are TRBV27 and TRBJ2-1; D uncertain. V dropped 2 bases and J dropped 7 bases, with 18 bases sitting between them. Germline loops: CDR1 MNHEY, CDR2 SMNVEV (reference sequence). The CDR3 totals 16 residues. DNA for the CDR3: TGTGCCAGCAGTTTACAACCTACTTTAGGGCGTAATGAGCAGTTCTTC. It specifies CASSLQPTLGRNEQFF.

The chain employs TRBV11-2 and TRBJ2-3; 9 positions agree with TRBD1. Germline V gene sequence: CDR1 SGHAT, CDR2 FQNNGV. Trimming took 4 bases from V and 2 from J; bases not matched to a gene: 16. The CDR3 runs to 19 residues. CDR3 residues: CASSSSRWIGTGTTDTQYF. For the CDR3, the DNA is TGTGCCAGCAGCTCCTCAAGGTGGATAGGGACAGGGACCACAGATACGCAGTATTTT.

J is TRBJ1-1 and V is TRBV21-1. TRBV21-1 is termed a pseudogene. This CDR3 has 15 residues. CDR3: CASRQARRMNTEAFF. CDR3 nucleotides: TGTGCCAGCAGACAAGCCCGACGGATGAACACTGAAGCTTTCTTT.

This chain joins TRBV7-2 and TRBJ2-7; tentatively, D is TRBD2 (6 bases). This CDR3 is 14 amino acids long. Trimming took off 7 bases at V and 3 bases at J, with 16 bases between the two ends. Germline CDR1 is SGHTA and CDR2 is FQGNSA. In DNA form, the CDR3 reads TGTGCCAGCAACTTGCGACTAGATTACTACGAGCAGTACTTC. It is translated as CASNLRLDYYEQYF.

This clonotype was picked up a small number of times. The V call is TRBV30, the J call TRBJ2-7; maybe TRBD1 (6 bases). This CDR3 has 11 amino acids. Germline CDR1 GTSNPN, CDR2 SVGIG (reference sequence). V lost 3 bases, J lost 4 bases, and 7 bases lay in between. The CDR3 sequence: CAWSDRYEQYF. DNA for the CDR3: TGTGCCTGGAGCGACAGGTACGAGCAGTACTTC.

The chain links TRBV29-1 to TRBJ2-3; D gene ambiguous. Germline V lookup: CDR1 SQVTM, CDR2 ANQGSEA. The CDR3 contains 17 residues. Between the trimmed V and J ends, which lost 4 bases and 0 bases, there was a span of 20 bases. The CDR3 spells CSVGGTSGTPSTDTQYF. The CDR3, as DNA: TGCAGCGTTGGGGGAACCTCAGGCACACCTAGCACAGATACGCAGTATTTT.

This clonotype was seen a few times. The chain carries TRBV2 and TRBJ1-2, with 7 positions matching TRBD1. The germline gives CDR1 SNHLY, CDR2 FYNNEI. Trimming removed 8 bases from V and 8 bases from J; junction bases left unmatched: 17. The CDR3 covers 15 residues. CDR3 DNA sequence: TGTGCCAGCGGGGACCCAGGACAGGCGCTGGGGGGCTACACCTTC. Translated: CASGDPGQALGGYTF. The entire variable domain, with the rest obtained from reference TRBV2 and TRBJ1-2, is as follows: EPEVTQTPSHQVTQMGQEVILRCVPISNHLYFYWYRQILGQKVEFLVSFYNNEISEKSEIFDDQFSVERPDGSNFTLKIRSTKLEDSAMYFCASGDPGQALGGYTFGSGTRLTVV.

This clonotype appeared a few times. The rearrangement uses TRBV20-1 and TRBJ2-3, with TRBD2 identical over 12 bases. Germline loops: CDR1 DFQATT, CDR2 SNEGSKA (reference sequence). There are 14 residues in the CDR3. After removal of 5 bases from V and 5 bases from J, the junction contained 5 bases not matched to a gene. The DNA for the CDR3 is TGCAGTGCTCCTAGCGGGAGGGCCCAAGATACGCAGTATTTT. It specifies CSAPSGRAQDTQYF.

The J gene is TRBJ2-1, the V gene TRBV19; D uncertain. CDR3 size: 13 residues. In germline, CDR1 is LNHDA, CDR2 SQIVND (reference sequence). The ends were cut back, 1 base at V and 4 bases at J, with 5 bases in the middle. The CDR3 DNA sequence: TGTGCCAGTAGTATAGCGTTATACAATGAGCAGTTCTTC. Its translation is CASSIALYNEQFF.

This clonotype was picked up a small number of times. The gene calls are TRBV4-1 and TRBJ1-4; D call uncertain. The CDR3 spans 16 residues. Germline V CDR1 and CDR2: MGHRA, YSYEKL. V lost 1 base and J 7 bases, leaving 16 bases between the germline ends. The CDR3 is CASSQGRVPGGEKLFF. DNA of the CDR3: TGCGCCAGCAGCCAAGGCCGGGTCCCAGGTGGTGAAAAACTGTTTTTT.

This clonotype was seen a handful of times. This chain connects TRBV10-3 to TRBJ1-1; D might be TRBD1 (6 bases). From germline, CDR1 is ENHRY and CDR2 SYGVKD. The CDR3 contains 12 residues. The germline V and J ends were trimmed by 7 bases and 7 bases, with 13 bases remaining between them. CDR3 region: CAITGGVGEAFF. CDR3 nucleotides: TGTGCCATCACCGGGGGCGTCGGTGAAGCTTTCTTT.

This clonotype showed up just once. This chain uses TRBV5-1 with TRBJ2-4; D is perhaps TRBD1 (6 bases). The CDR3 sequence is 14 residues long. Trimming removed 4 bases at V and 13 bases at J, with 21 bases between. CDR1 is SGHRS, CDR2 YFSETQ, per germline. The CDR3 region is CASSGGLQRNEQYF. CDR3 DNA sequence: TGCGCCAGCAGCGGGGGCCTGCAGAGGAATGAGCAGTACTTC.

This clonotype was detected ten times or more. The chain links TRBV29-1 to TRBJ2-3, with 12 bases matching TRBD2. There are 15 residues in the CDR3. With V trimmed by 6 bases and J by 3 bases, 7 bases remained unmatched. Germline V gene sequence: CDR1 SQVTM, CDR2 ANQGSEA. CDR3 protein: CSVEPTSGSTDTQYF. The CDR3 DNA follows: TGCAGCGTGGAACCGACTAGCGGGAGTACAGATACGCAGTATTTT.